This T cell receptor beta chain was observed in a study of glioma-infiltrating T cells after dendritic cell vaccination (dated by TCRdb to about 2016). About the study as a whole: A cohort of 15 glioblastoma patients from Phase I and II dendritic cell vaccination trials was included, of whom 9 were newly diagnosed and 6 had recurrent disease. Patients received autologous tumor lysate-pulsed dendritic cell vaccination between 2003 and 2012. To make the vaccine, monocyte-derived dendritic cells were cultured for 6 to 7 days with IL-4 and GM-CSF and then pulsed overnight with autologous tumor lysate. Each patient was given three intradermal dendritic cell vaccine injections, spaced two weeks apart, in the arm below the axilla. In glioblastoma patients vaccinated with dendritic cells, deep sequencing of TCR beta CDR3 regions served to measure the amount of tumor-infiltrating lymphocytes and to compare repertoires between tumor and blood. Survival after dendritic cell vaccination was correlated with TCR sequencing metrics, such as TIL content and the overlap between tumor and blood repertoires.

Using the immunoSEQ assay, TCRB CDR3 regions were amplified from approximately 1.9 micrograms of genomic DNA, or from all available DNA when less than that was on hand. The multiplex PCR relied on 60 forward primers for TCR V beta segments and 13 reverse primers for J beta segments. To estimate reads per starting template, synthetic control templates were spiked into each sample at limiting dilution. The Illumina HiSeq System generated 87 bp sequencing reads. The authors' pipeline ran thus. To remove PCR and sequencing errors, closely related sequences were merged with a nearest neighbor algorithm. TCR overlap was measured as the percentage of unique tumor TCR beta sequences that were also present in the peripheral blood of the same patient. Entries here come from immuneACCESS through TCRdb and include only in-frame sequences with V and J called. Some clones fail to appear in such tables; in the studies checked, an unresolved V gene covers under half of the shortfall, and the cause of the remainder is unknown. V and J calls and clone size are as listed in that table; D and trimming were resolved from the DNA. This sample lists roughly 96,000 clones; 75% to 85% were detected once. Of the sample, 5.5% to 7% is held by the ten largest clones.

To be selected, patients needed enough residual fresh-frozen tumor tissue and more than two years of available survival data. None of the glioblastoma patients carried an isocitrate dehydrogenase mutation, although molecular status otherwise varied. PBMC collection took place before vaccination, two weeks after the third vaccination, and at tumor progression if progression occurred. The Qiagen DNeasy Blood extraction Kit was used for extraction of genomic DNA. This clone showed up just a few times. No antigen is known for it. No qualities accompany the bases; no much larger clone lies one base away. Beyond this particular receptor, the publication reports: The TCR overlap response model with three groups was called speculative and said to need prospective validation. After dendritic cell vaccination, a higher estimated pretreatment TIL content predicted longer time to progression and longer overall survival. No direct relationship between TCR clonality and survival was found, suggesting a diverse polyclonal response may matter. The cohort was small and heterogeneous, few patients had complete blood and tumor sets, and even fewer had initial-recurrent tumor pairs.

The CDR3 numbers 12 residues from cysteine through phenylalanine. Of all the DNA, just the CDR3 is kept, 36 bases in frame from base 1. CDR1 and CDR2, looked up from the germline V gene (reference sequence), are GTSNPN and SVGIG. The germline ends are 11 bases apart after V is trimmed by 0 bases and J by 9 bases. The TCR was taken from a human donor with glioblastoma. Source: blood, taken before dendritic cell vaccination. This chain joins TRBV30 to TRBJ1-1; no D gene is confidently identified. The DNA sequence reads TGTGCCTGGAGTGTAAGTTCAGCGAAAGCTTTCTTT. It is translated as CAWSVSSAKAFF.